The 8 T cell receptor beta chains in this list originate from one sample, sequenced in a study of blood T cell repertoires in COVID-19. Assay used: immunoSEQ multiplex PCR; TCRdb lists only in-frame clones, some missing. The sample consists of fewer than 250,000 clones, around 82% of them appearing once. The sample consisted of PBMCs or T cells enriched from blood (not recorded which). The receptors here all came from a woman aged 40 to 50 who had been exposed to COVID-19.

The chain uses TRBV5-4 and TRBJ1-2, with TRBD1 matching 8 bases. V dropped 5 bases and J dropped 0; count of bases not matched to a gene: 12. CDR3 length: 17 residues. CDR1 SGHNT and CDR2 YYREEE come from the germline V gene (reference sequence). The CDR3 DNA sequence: TGTGCCAGCAGTCCACCGGGACAGGCCATAGCTAACTATGGCTACACCTTC. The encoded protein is CASSPPGQAIANYGYTF.

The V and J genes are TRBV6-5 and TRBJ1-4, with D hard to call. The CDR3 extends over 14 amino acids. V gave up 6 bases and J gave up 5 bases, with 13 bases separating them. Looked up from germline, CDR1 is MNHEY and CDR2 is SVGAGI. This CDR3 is CASSPALGNEKLFF. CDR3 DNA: TGTGCCAGCAGCCCCGCGTTGGGCAATGAAAAACTGTTTTTT.

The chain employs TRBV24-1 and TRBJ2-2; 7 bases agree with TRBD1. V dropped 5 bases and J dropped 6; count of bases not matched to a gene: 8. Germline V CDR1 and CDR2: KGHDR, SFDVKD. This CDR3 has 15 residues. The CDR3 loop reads CATSAQTGNPGELFF. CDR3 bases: TGTGCCACCAGTGCCCAGACAGGGAATCCCGGGGAGCTGTTTTTT.

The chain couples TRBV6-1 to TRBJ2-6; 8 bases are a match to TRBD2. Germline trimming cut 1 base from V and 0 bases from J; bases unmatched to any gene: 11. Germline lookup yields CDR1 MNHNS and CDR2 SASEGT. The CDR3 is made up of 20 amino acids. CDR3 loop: CASSEEVGGGTSSGANVLTF. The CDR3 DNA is TGTGCCAGCAGTGAAGAGGTTGGCGGGGGGACGAGCTCTGGGGCCAACGTCCTGACTTTC.

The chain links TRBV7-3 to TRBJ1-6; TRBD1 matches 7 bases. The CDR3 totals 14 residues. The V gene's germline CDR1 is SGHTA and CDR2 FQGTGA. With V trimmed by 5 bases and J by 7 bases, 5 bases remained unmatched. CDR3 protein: CASSPTGANSPLHF. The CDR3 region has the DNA TGTGCCAGCAGCCCCACAGGGGCGAATTCACCCCTCCACTTT.

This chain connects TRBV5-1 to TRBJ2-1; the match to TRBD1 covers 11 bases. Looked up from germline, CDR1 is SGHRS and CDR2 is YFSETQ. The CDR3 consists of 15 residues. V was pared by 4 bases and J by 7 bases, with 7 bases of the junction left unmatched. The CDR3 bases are TGCGCCAGCAGCCGCTTCGGGGACAGGGGGAATGAGCAGTTCTTC. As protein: CASSRFGDRGNEQFF.

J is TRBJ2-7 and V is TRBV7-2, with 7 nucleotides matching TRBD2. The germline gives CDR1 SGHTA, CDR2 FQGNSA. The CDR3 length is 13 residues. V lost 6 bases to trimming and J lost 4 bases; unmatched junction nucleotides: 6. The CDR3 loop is CASRGGMGYEQYF. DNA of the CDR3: TGTGCCAGCAGGGGAGGGATGGGGTACGAGCAGTACTTC.

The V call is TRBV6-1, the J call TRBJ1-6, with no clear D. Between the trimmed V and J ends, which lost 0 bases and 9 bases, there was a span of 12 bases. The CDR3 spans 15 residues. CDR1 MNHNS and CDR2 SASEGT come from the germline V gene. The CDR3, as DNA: TGTGCCAGCAGTGAAGCCGGCCCAACGGGTTCACCCCTCCACTTT. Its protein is CASSEAGPTGSPLHF.